This TCR beta chain was recorded in a study of CD8 T cells in ankylosing spondylitis. TCRdb reanalysed the 5' RACE reads using MiXCR and keeps one entry per CDR3 protein. The table has 250,000 to 300,000 distinct CDR3 sequences, 20% seen once; the top ten hold roughly 7.4%. The clonotype comes from a male donor with ankylosing spondylitis or in good health (not recorded which). What was sequenced was blood, either unsorted or a sorted T cell fraction (not recorded which).

In nucleotides, the CDR3 is TGCAGCGTATCGGGACAGGGTAGAACCGGGGAGCTGTTTTTT. Its protein is CSVSGQGRTGELFF. The chain is built from TRBV29-1 and TRBJ2-2; 9 nucleotides agree with TRBD1. The germline V gene encodes CDR1 SQVTM and CDR2 ANQGSEA. After removal of 6 bases from V and 5 bases from J, the junction contained 7 bases not matched to a gene. This CDR3 has 14 residues.